The clone carrying this T cell receptor (beta chain) came up a few times. Antigen unknown. These data come from a study of glioma-infiltrating T cells. Overall study findings and caveats: Above-expected tissue-blood divergence occurred in all gliomas, most in low-grade ones.

The iRepertoire nested amplicon-rescue multiplex PCR amplified TCR alpha and beta CDR3s from RNA. Via MiXCR, TCRdb re-called the multiplex PCR reads, giving one row per CDR3 protein. The sample consists of a few hundred thousand distinct CDR3 sequences, roughly 41% of them appearing once. The sample consisted of glioma tissue, nonneoplastic brain tissue, or PBMCs (not recorded which). This sequence was found in a human donor with low-grade glioma or glioblastoma, undergoing nonglioma brain surgery, or in good health (not recorded which).

CDR3 loop: CASSRFDRYNEQFF. In nucleotides, the CDR3 is TGCGCCAGCAGCCGGTTCGACAGGTACAATGAGCAGTTCTTC. The chain has TRBV4-1 and TRBJ2-1; D is perhaps TRBD1 (6 bases). The ends were cut back, 4 bases at V and 4 bases at J, with 11 bases in the middle. From germline, CDR1 is MGHRA and CDR2 YSYEKL. The CDR3 length is 14 residues.